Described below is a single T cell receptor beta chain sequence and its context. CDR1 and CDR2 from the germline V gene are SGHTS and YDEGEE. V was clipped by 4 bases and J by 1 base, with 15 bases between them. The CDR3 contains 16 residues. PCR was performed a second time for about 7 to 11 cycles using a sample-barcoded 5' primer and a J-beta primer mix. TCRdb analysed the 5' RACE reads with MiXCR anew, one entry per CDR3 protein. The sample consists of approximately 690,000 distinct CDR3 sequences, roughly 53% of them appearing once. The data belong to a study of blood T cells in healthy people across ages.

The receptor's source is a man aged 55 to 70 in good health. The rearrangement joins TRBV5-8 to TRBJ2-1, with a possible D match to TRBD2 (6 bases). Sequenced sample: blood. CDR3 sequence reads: CASSPALARSYNEQFF. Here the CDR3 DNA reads TGTGCCAGCAGCCCAGCCCTAGCGCGGTCCTACAATGAGCAGTTCTTC.